These 24 T cell receptor beta chains came from one sample sequenced in a study of PD-L1 blockade in urothelial cancer. TCRdb's copy holds only in-frame clones and misses some; the assay was immunoSEQ multiplex PCR. The sample includes about 95,000 clones, almost 90% of them seen just once. Time point here: pretreatment peripheral blood. The starting material was PBMCs, obtained around atezolizumab (anti-PD-L1) treatment. These receptor sequences come from a man in his 60s with urothelial cancer.

CDR3 in DNA: TGCAGCGTTGAAGGACAGAAGAACACTGAAGCTTTCTTT. This sequence encodes CSVEGQKNTEAFF. V is TRBV29-1 and J is TRBJ1-1, with D possibly being TRBD1 (5 bases). Deletions cut 1 base from V and 1 base from J, with 7 bases between. This CDR3 comprises 13 residues. Germline values: CDR1 SQVTM, CDR2 ANQGSEA.

This chain uses TRBV10-3 with TRBJ2-2, with a weak D call TRBD1 (5 bases). Trimming removed 3 bases at V and 1 base at J, with 21 bases between. The germline CDR1 and CDR2 sequences are ENHRY and SYGVKD. The CDR3 is made up of 19 amino acids. The CDR3 region is CAISELSESWTMNTGELFF. For the CDR3, the DNA is TGTGCCATCAGTGAACTCAGTGAATCTTGGACAATGAACACCGGGGAGCTGTTTTTT.

J is TRBJ1-5 and V is TRBV7-8; 7 nucleotides line up with TRBD1. The ends lost 2 bases at V and 7 bases at J; junction bases unmatched: 11. Germline assignment: CDR1 SGHVS and CDR2 FQNEAQ. The CDR3 totals 16 residues. The CDR3 loop is CASSLNFGQGGQPQHF. The CDR3 region has the DNA TGTGCCAGCAGCTTAAACTTTGGCCAGGGGGGACAGCCCCAGCATTTT.

V usage is TRBV2 and J usage is TRBJ2-3, with TRBD2 matching 7 bases. The CDR3 length is 16 residues. Trimming removed 4 bases from V and 1 base from J; junction bases left unmatched: 8. CDR1 and CDR2 (germline): SNHLY, FYNNEI. The CDR3 DNA reads TGTGCCAGCAGTGTTTCCAGTCTAGCGGGCACAGATACGCAGTATTTT. It specifies CASSVSSLAGTDTQYF.

This chain joins TRBV10-3 and TRBJ1-2; D is uncertain. Trimming took 7 bases from V and 6 from J, leaving 15 bases between them. The CDR3 is 13 amino acids. Germline V gives CDR1 ENHRY, CDR2 SYGVKD. DNA for the CDR3: TGTGCCATCACCGGCGGGGTACCAGATGGCTACACCTTC. This translates into CAITGGVPDGYTF.

This clone was recorded a few times. This chain joins TRBV9 and TRBJ2-5; 11 nucleotides match TRBD1. V lost 0 bases to trimming and J lost 4 bases; unmatched junction nucleotides: 2. The CDR3 is 15 residues long. Germline V gene data show CDR1 as SGDLS and CDR2 as YYNGEE. The CDR3: CASSVGGTGGETQYF. The CDR3 bases are TGTGCCAGCAGCGTAGGAGGGACAGGGGGAGAGACCCAGTACTTC.

The chain has TRBV7-9 and TRBJ2-2; 9 positions match TRBD1. Germline trimming cut 4 bases from V and 5 bases from J; bases unmatched to any gene: 5. Germline CDR1 SEHNR, CDR2 FQNEAQ (reference sequence). This CDR3 is 15 amino acids long. The CDR3 here is CASSYTGGATGELFF. The CDR3 DNA sequence: TGTGCCAGCAGCTACACAGGGGGCGCGACCGGGGAGCTGTTTTTT.

The rearrangement joins TRBV27 to TRBJ2-7; TRBD2 matches 10 bases. The CDR3 covers 15 residues. The V segment lost 4 bases and the J segment 0 bases; nucleotides outside the gene matches: 3. Germline CDR1 MNHEY, CDR2 SMNVEV (reference sequence). CDR3: CASSWSGGDSYEQYF. The DNA for the CDR3 is TGTGCCAGCAGTTGGAGCGGGGGGGACTCCTACGAGCAGTACTTC.

The table lists this clone with a count of one. The chain employs TRBV4-1 and TRBJ2-1, with TRBD2 matching 7 bases. This CDR3 is built from 15 residues. V trimming: 1 base; J trimming: 2 bases; junction bases outside the gene matches: 2. From germline, CDR1 is MGHRA and CDR2 YSYEKL. The CDR3 region is CASSQGLATYNEQFF. The CDR3 DNA sequence: TGCGCCAGCAGCCAAGGACTAGCCACCTACAATGAGCAGTTCTTC.

The chain carries TRBV19 and TRBJ1-3; the D is unclear. This CDR3 is built from 13 residues. The germline gives CDR1 LNHDA, CDR2 SQIVND (reference sequence). V lost 10 bases to trimming and J lost 4 bases, with 14 bases between them. CDR3 sequence reads: CATIRETGNTIYF. Written as DNA, the CDR3 is TGTGCCACTATACGGGAGACAGGAAACACCATATATTTT.

The chain combines TRBV5-6 with TRBJ2-5; no clear D gene. Trimming shortened V by 4 bases and J by 4 bases, and 11 bases separated the two germline ends. Germline V gene lookup returns CDR1 SGHDT and CDR2 YYEEEE. CDR3 length: 13 residues. The CDR3 DNA reads TGTGCCAGCAGCATTACTACAAGAGAGACCCAGTACTTC. Translation: CASSITTRETQYF.

The gene calls are TRBV10-3 and TRBJ1-4, with D unresolved. There are 12 residues in the CDR3. V was pared by 0 bases and J by 14 bases, with 10 bases between. Germline CDR1 reads ENHRY; CDR2 reads SYGVKD. CDR3 loop: CAISESRGRLFF. In DNA, the CDR3 is TGTGCCATCAGTGAGTCAAGAGGGAGGCTGTTTTTT.

V and J are TRBV10-2 and TRBJ2-3, with 7 bases matching TRBD2. This CDR3 contains 14 residues. The V gene end was trimmed by 7 bases and the J gene end by 3 bases; junction bases not matched to a gene: 7. The V gene's germline CDR1 is WSHSY and CDR2 SAAADI. The CDR3 DNA sequence: TGCGCCAGCAATCCCGGGGGGTTGACAGATACGCAGTATTTT. Translating it yields CASNPGGLTDTQYF.

This rearrangement joins TRBV25-1 to TRBJ2-1; 11 bases agree with TRBD2. With V trimmed by 3 bases and J by 2 bases, 0 bases remained unmatched. The CDR3 is made up of 15 amino acids. Germline lookup yields CDR1 MGHDK and CDR2 SYGVNS. The CDR3 reads CASSDSGRAYNEQFF. CDR3 nucleotides: TGTGCCAGCAGTGATAGCGGGAGGGCCTACAATGAGCAGTTCTTC.

The chain uses TRBV4-1 and TRBJ2-2; 7 bases agree with TRBD2. Germline V CDR1 and CDR2: MGHRA, YSYEKL. The CDR3 contains 17 residues. V was clipped by 0 bases and J by 2 bases; unmatched bases: 6. The DNA for the CDR3 is TGCGCCAGCAGCCAAGATCCCCAGCGGGGAAACACCGGGGAGCTGTTTTTT. It yields the protein CASSQDPQRGNTGELFF.

The chain employs TRBV6-5 and TRBJ1-5; 7 bases are shared with TRBD1. CDR1 MNHEY and CDR2 SVGAGI come from the germline V gene. CDR3 length: 15 residues. Trimming took 0 bases from V and 8 from J; bases not matched to a gene: 7. The CDR3 region is CASSYSRRGLEPQHF. In DNA form, the CDR3 reads TGTGCCAGCAGTTACTCGAGGAGGGGGCTAGAGCCCCAGCATTTT.

The chain has TRBV14 and TRBJ2-3; D unclear. Per germline, CDR1 SGHDN and CDR2 FVKESK. V was pared by 1 base and J by 4 bases, with 6 bases between. CDR3 length: 13 residues. CDR3 loop: CASSQVPADTQYF. The CDR3 nucleotides read TGTGCCAGCAGCCAAGTTCCGGCAGATACGCAGTATTTT. The full variable domain, with the rest looked up from reference TRBV14 and TRBJ2-3, is EAGVTQFPSHSVIEKGQTVTLRCDPISGHDNLYWYRRVMGKEIKFLLHFVKESKQDESGMPNNRFLAERTGGTYSTLKVQPAELEDSGVYFCASSQVPADTQYFGPGTRLTVL.

V usage is TRBV5-1 and J usage is TRBJ1-3; 7 nucleotides line up with TRBD1. V lost 4 bases, J lost 3 bases, and 4 bases stayed unmatched. The CDR3 length is 14 residues. Per germline, CDR1 SGHRS and CDR2 YFSETQ. CDR3 loop: CASSQGGFGNTIYF. Written as DNA, the CDR3 is TGCGCCAGCAGCCAAGGGGGCTTTGGAAACACCATATATTTT.

The chain recombines TRBV5-4 with TRBJ2-1; TRBD2 matches at 8 bases. With 4 bases clipped from V and 10 bases from J, the junction kept 10 bases outside the gene matches. The CDR3 runs to 14 residues. Germline values: CDR1 SGHNT, CDR2 YYREEE (reference sequence). CDR3 nucleotide sequence: TGTGCCAGCAGCCTAAAGCGGGAGATAGGGGAGCAGTTCTTC. Encoded protein: CASSLKREIGEQFF.

Written as DNA, the CDR3 is TGTGCCAGCAGTGAAGCTCGGGTCAATCAGCCCCAGCATTTT. Its translation: CASSEARVNQPQHF. This chain links TRBV2 with TRBJ1-5; D remains ambiguous. Germline values: CDR1 SNHLY, CDR2 FYNNEI. The CDR3 covers 14 residues. V was trimmed by 0 bases and J by 3 bases, leaving 6 bases between them.

This clone occurred once. V usage is TRBV7-2 and J usage is TRBJ2-6; 7 bases match TRBD1. Germline-derived CDR1 and CDR2 are SGHTA and FQGNSA. V lost 4 bases, J lost 2 bases, and 11 bases stayed unmatched. The CDR3 contains 18 residues. Here the CDR3 reads CASSSRQGEATGANVLTF. The CDR3 coding sequence is TGTGCCAGCAGCTCCCGACAGGGAGAGGCAACTGGGGCCAACGTCCTGACTTTC.

The rearrangement uses TRBV5-1 and TRBJ2-3, with 9 bases identical to TRBD2. Per germline, CDR1 SGHRS and CDR2 YFSETQ. CDR3 length: 16 residues. The V gene end was trimmed by 4 bases and the J gene end by 4 bases; junction bases not matched to a gene: 10. The DNA for the CDR3 is TGCGCCAGCAGCGTTCGGGTTAGCGGGAGTGCAGATACGCAGTATTTT. It yields the protein CASSVRVSGSADTQYF.

The CDR3 coding sequence is TGTGCCAGCAGTGCCGGACTAGCGGCTACCTACGAGCAGTACTTC. Amino acids: CASSAGLAATYEQYF. The chain recombines TRBV13 with TRBJ2-7; 10 bases are shared with TRBD2. The junction had 7 bases not matched to a gene; V was cut back by 6 bases and J by 2 bases. The CDR3 consists of 15 residues. Germline CDR1 is PRHDT and CDR2 is FYEKMQ (reference sequence).

The chain couples TRBV19 to TRBJ1-5, with D tentatively TRBD1 (6 bases). CDR3 size: 15 residues. The germline CDR1 and CDR2 sequences are LNHDA and SQIVND (reference sequence). V was trimmed by 6 bases and J by 2 bases, leaving 14 bases between them. CDR3 DNA: TGTGCCAGTAGCGATACAGGGTACGGCAATCAGCCCCAGCATTTT. This codes for CASSDTGYGNQPQHF.